This T cell receptor beta chain originates from a study of blood T cell repertoires in COVID-19. Study in general: There were acute and convalescent COVID-19 samples, and they came from the United States, Italy and Spain. Sources were T cells, B-cell-depleted T cells, or PBMCs; the material itself was cDNA or gDNA.

In the study's own analysis: Reference gene primer amplification gave estimated nucleated cell counts. Assay: immunoSEQ multiplex PCR; the TCRdb copy retains only in-frame clones and omits some. The V and J calls and the clone size are those of that table, but D and trimming were determined from the DNA. The sample has approximately 150,000 clones; approximately 81% are singletons. Per the germline V gene, CDR1 is GTSNPN and CDR2 is SVGIG (reference sequence). The length of the CDR3 is 10 residues. Note on this clone: One end of the junction is discordant with germline, which a read error may explain.

This sequence originates from a man in his forties with acute or convalescent COVID-19. Sequenced material: peripheral blood. The rearrangement uses TRBV30 and TRBJ1-1; D gene unclear. As DNA, the CDR3 is TGTGCCTGGAGTGATGAGAACTCTAGCTTT. It is translated as CAWSDENSSF.